The 4 T cell receptor beta chains below come from one sample, sequenced in a study of response to subunit inactivated influenza vaccine. TCRdb used MiXCR to reprocess the RT-PCR reads, holding one entry per CDR3 protein. The sample consists of a few hundred thousand distinct CDR3 sequences, 11% of them appearing once. These sequences were also reported in another study, on T cells expressing NK-cell markers. That work contributes: A 5'RACE template switching approach incorporating UMIs was used to make TCR beta cDNA.

Here the sequenced sample was PBMCs from blood, taken on the day of vaccination. The receptors stem from a middle-aged man who received an inactivated influenza vaccine.

This clonotype was picked up a small number of times. The V call is TRBV9, the J call TRBJ1-6, with 10 bases fitting TRBD1. The CDR3 is 15 residues long. The V gene's germline CDR1 is SGDLS and CDR2 YYNGEE. V lost 4 bases, J lost 6 bases, and 4 bases stayed unmatched. The CDR3 region is CASSTTGGSNSPLHF. DNA for the CDR3: TGTGCCAGCAGCACGACAGGGGGCTCTAATTCACCCCTCCACTTT. Based on the CDR3 plus reference TRBV9 and TRBJ1-6, the full variable domain is DSGVTQTPKHLITATGQRVTLRCSPRSGDLSVYWYQQSLDQGLQFLIQYYNGEERAKGNILERFSAQQFPDLHSELNLSSLELGDSALYFCASSTTGGSNSPLHFGNGTRLTVT.

This rearrangement joins TRBV5-1 to TRBJ2-5; D might be TRBD1 (5 bases). The CDR3 sequence is 14 residues long. Germline values: CDR1 SGHRS, CDR2 YFSETQ. V lost 3 bases and J 4 bases, leaving 13 bases between the germline ends. CDR3 coding DNA: TGCGCCAGCAGCTCCAGGGTAATCGCAGAGACCCAGTACTTC. This translates into CASSSRVIAETQYF.

The chain has TRBV7-2 and TRBJ1-1; D is uncertain. Germline V lookup: CDR1 SGHTA, CDR2 FQGNSA. The CDR3 extends over 15 amino acids. The V and J ends lost 5 bases and 2 bases respectively, with 15 bases between them. The CDR3, as DNA: TGTGCCAGCAGCCGAAGTAGACGGACCAACACTGAAGCTTTCTTT. It specifies CASSRSRRTNTEAFF.

This clonotype was seen more than once but under ten times. This chain connects TRBV6-5 to TRBJ1-1; D possibly corresponds to TRBD1 (6 bases). Germline CDR1 MNHEY, CDR2 SVGAGI. Trimming shortened V by 6 bases and J by 0 bases, and 14 bases separated the two germline ends. This CDR3 has 15 residues. The CDR3 DNA sequence: TGTGCCAGCAGCTATATTGGACAGATGAACACTGAAGCTTTCTTT. This encodes CASSYIGQMNTEAFF.